This T cell receptor (beta chain) was observed in a study of chemoradiotherapy in HPV16-positive cancers. As regards this clone: What it binds is unknown.

This CDR3 is 15 amino acids long. Trimming removed 2 bases from V and 4 bases from J; junction bases left unmatched: 7. Germline CDR1 is SGHVS and CDR2 is FQNEAQ. Repertoires were sampled repeatedly during chemoradiotherapy. General study findings and limits: Candidate HPV-specific clones and E7-related TCR motifs grew in tumor during treatment. Better recurrence-free survival went with HPV-responsive T-cell expansion in HPV16-positive patients.

Data came from immunoSEQ multiplex PCR; TCRdb stores just in-frame clones and leaves some out. The sample lists some 14,000 clones, around 77% occurring once. The chain couples TRBV7-8 to TRBJ2-7; TRBD1 matches 8 bases. The sequence derives from a human donor with HPV-associated anogenital cancer. This specimen was taken from a patient who underwent chemoradiotherapy. The CDR3 coding sequence is TGTGCCAGCAGCTTATTGGGACAGGTGGTTTACGAGCAGTACTTC. Amino acids: CASSLLGQVVYEQYF.